Sequencing of this T cell receptor beta chain was carried out in a study of blood T cells in healthy people across ages (dated by TCRdb to 2014 to 2015). Some background on the complete study: Template switching captured roughly one uniquely barcoded TCR beta cDNA molecule per two T cells in model experiments. Using deep sequencing normalized with unique cDNA molecular identifiers, the study measured how TCR beta repertoire diversity changes with age. Four age groups were formed from the donors: young (average around 15 years), middle-aged (approximately 41), aged (62) and long-lived (82). Donors of different ages were randomly distributed across sequencing lanes to avoid experimental bias. The study analyzed two additional independent replicas of 1 million unique cDNA reads from the same blood draw for two donors, one aged 18 to 30 and one aged 80 or older.

V is cut by 4 bases and J by 11 bases, and the space between the germline ends is 12 bases. The germline V gene yields SNHLY for CDR1 and FYNNEI for CDR2. Inclusive of the bounding cysteine and phenylalanine, the CDR3 is 12 residues long. The only DNA kept is the CDR3, 36 bases in frame from the first base. The donors were about 40 Caucasian individuals from Russia, aged roughly 6 to 90 years, who were systemically healthy. Each donor gave 9 to 10 milliliters of peripheral blood, collected into EDTA-treated Vacutainer tubes. Ficoll-Paque density-gradient centrifugation was used to isolate PBMCs, with at least 7 million per sample. Total RNA, at least 6 micrograms per sample, was extracted from PBMCs with Trizol reagent. For every donor, flow cytometry on a PBMC aliquot measured the percentage of naive CD45RAhigh/CD27high T cells. Study-level results and caveats: Because profiling used bulk unsorted PBMCs, naive and antigen-experienced compartments could not be compared conclusively. The long-lived group showed more naive CD4+ T cells, fewer expanded clones and increased TCR diversity than the aged group, suggesting age selection. Estimates of total diversity from one million sequenced T cells were regarded as lower bounds and underestimates. Observed TCR beta diversity correlated strongly with the percentage of naive T cells measured by flow cytometry. Because donor CMV infection status was unknown, age-related changes in expanded clonotypes were potentially confounded. As age increased, observed TCR beta diversity per million T cells dropped in a roughly linear way, and a significant reduction was already evident by age 40.

This clonotype showed up just once. It lacks a known antigen. Nothing much larger sits one base from this clone, and base qualities are not available. The method behind the library was 5' RACE. Sequencing instrument: Illumina HiSeq 2500. A second about 7 to 11 cycle PCR used a sample-barcoded 5' primer and a J-beta primer mix. A template-switch 5' adaptor carrying 12 random nucleotides introduced a unique molecular identifier onto each TCR beta cDNA molecule. Each sample yielded at least 2.5 million CDR3-containing paired-end reads. First-strand cDNA synthesis was performed from all RNA using the Mint cDNA synthesis kit, with priming by a TRBC-specific oligonucleotide. After uracil-DNA glycosylase treatment, a first 18-cycle PCR used universal primers M1SS and BC2_uni_R on all cDNA. As for how the authors treated the data: For normalization, 1 million high-quality reads, each with a distinct molecular identifier, were randomly selected from each sample. Instead of being binned into consensus sequences, reads with shared molecular identifiers were discarded. MiTCR, run with a Q25 quality threshold and the strictest error-elimination algorithm, handled CDR3 identification, clonotype clustering and error correction. Lower-bound total TCR beta diversity was estimated with a nonparametric unseen species model using Euler transformation. TCRdb itself trimmed the public reads at Q25 with fastp, ran MiXCR and retained productive beta chains. Each CDR3 protein gets just one entry, which takes the most common genes and DNA from the rows behind it. TCRdb, rather than the study authors, made the V and J calls. Recorded for this sample are about 900,000 distinct CDR3 sequences; roughly 50% of them occurred a single time. The top ten constitute roughly 13% of the sample.

The sample taken for sequencing was blood. The TCR comes from a man aged 30-40 years in good health. The chain uses TRBV2 and TRBJ1-5, with an unclear D gene assignment. Here the CDR3 is given as CASSGRVGAQHF. Read as DNA, the sequence is TGTGCCAGCAGTGGCCGAGTTGGGGCCCAGCATTTT.